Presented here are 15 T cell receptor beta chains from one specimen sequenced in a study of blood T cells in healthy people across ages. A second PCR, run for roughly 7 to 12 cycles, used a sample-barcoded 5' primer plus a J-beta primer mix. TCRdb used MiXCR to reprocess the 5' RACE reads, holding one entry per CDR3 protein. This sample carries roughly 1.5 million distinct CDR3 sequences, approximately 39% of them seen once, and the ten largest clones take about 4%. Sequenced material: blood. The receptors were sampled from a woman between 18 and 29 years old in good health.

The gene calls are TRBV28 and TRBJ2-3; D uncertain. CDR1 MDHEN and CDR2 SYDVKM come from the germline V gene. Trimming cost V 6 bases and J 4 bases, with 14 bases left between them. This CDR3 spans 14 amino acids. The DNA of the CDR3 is TGTGCCAGCAGCCTCGTACGGGCCCCAGATACGCAGTATTTT. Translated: CASSLVRAPDTQYF.

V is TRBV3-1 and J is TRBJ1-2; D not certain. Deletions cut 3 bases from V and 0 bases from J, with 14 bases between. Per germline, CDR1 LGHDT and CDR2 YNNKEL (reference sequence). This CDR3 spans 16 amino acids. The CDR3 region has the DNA TGTGCCAGCAGCCACCTCGGCTCCGAAGCTAACTATGGCTACACCTTC. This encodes CASSHLGSEANYGYTF.

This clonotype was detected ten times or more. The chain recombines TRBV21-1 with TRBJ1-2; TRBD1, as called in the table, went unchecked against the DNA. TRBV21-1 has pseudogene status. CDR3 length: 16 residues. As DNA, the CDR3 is TGTGCCAGCACCAAAACGCGGACAAGGCAAGGGTATGGCTACACCTTC. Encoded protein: CASTKTRTRQGYGYTF.

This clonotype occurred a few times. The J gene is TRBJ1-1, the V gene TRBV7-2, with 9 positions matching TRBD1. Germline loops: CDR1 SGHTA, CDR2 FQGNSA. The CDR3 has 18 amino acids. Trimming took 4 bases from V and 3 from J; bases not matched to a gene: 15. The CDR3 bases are TGTGCCAGCAGCTCTCGCCTAACCCCGGGACAGGGCCACACTGAAGCTTTCTTT. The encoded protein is CASSSRLTPGQGHTEAFF. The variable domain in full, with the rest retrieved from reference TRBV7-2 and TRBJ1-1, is GAGVSQSPSNKVTEKGKDVELRCDPISGHTALYWYRQSLGQGLEFLIYFQGNSAPDKSGLPSDRFSAERTGGSVSTLTIQRTQQEDSAVYLCASSSRLTPGQGHTEAFFGQGTRLTVV.

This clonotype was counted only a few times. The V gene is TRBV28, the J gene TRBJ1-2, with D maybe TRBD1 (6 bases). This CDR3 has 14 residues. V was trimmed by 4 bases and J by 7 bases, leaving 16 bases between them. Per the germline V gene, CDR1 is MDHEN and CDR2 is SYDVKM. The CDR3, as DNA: TGTGCCAGCAGTTCCTACCTGGGGGCTCTTGGCTACACCTTC. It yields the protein CASSSYLGALGYTF.

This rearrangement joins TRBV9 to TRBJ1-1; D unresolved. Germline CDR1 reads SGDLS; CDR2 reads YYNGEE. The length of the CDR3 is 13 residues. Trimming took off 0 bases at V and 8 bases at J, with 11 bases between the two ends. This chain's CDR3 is CASSVAPHGEAFF. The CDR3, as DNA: TGTGCCAGCAGCGTAGCTCCGCATGGCGAAGCTTTCTTT.

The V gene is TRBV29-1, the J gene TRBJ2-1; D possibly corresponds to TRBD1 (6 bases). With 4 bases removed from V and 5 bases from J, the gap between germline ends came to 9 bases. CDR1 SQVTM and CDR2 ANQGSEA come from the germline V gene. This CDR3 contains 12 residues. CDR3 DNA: TGCAGCGTTGCCCGGGACAACAATGAGCAGTTCTTC. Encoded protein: CSVARDNNEQFF.

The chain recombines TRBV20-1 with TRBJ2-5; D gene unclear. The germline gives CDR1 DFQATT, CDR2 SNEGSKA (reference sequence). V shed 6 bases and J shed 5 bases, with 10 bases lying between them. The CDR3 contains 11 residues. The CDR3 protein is CSANAGETQYF. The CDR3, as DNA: TGCAGTGCCAACGCCGGGGAGACCCAGTACTTC.

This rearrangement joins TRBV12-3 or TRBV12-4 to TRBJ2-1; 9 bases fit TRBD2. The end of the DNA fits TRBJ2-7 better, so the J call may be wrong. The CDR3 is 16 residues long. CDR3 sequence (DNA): TGTGCCAGCAGTTTAGGGGTGGCGGGGGGGCTCAATGAGCAGTACTTC. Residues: CASSLGVAGGLNEQYF.

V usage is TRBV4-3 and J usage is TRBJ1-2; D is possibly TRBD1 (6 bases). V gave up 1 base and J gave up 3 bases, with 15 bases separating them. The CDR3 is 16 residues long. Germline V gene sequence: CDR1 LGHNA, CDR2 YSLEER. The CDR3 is CASSQAFRDTDYGYTF. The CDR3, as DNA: TGCGCCAGCAGCCAAGCATTCCGGGACACGGACTATGGCTACACCTTC.

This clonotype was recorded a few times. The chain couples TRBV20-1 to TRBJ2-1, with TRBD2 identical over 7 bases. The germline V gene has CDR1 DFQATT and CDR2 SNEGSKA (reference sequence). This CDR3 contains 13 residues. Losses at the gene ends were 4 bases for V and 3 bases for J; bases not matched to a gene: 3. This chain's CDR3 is CSATSGYYNEQFF. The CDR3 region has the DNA TGCAGTGCTACTAGCGGATACTACAATGAGCAGTTCTTC.

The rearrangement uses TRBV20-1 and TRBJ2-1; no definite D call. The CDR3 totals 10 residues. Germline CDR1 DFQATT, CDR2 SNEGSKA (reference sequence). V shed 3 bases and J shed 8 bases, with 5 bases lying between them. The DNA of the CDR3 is TGCAGTGCTAGTCCGTATGAGCAGTTCTTC. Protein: CSASPYEQFF.

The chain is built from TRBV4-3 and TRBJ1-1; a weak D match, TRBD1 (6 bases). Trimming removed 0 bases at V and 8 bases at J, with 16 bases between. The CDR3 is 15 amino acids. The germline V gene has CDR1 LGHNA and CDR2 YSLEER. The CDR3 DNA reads TGCGCCAGCAGCCAAGAGGTCGGGGGCGCGGGGGAAGCTTTCTTT. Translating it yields CASSQEVGGAGEAFF.

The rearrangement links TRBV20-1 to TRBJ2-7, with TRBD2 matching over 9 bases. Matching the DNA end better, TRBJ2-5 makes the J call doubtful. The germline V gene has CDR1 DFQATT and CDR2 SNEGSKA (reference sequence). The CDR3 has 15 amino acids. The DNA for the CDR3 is TGCAGTGCTAGAGCCGGAGGGACTAGCCGAGAGACCCAGTACTTC. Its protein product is CSARAGGTSRETQYF.

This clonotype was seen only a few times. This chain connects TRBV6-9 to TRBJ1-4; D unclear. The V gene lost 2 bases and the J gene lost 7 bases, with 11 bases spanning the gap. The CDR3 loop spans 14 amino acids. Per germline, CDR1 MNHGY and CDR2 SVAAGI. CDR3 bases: TGTGCCAGCAGTTATCGACGGCGGGGTGAAAAACTGTTTTTT. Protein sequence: CASSYRRRGEKLFF.